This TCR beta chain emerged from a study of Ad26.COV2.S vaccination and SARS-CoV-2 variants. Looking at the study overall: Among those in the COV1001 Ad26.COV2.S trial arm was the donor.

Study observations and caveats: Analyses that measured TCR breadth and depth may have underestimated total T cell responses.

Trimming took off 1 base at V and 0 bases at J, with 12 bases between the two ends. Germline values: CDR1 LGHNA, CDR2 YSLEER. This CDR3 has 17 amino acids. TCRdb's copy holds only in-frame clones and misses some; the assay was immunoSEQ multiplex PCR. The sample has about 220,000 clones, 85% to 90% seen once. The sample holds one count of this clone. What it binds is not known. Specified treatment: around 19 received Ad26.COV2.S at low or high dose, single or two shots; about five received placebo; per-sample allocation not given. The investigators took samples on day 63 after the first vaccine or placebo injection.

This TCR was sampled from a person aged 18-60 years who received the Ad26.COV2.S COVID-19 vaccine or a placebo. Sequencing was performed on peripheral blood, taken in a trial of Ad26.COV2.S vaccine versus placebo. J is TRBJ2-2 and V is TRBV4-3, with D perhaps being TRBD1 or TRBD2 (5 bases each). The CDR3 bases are TGCGCCAGCAGCCAAGCCCTGGGGGATTCGAACACCGGGGAGCTGTTTTTT. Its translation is CASSQALGDSNTGELFF.